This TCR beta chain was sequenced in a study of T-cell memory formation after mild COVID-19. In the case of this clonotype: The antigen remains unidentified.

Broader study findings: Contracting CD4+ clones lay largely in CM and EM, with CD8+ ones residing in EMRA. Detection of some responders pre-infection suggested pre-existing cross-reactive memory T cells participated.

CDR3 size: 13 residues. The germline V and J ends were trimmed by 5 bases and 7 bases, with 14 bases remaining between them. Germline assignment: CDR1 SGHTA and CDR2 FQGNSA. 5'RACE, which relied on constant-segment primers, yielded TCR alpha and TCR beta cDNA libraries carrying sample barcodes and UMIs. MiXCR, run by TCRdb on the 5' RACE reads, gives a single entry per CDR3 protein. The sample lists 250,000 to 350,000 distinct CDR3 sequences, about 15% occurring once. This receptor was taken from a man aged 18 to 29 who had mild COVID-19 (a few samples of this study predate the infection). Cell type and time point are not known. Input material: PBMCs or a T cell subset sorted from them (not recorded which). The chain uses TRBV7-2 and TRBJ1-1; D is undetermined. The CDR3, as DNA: TGTGCCAGCAGCCCGAATGGATGGAGTGAAGCTTTCTTT. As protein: CASSPNGWSEAFF.